A selection of T cell receptor beta chains follows, all from one sample in a study of vaccination and CD4 T cells after COVID-19. Their target antigens are unknown. Using its own MiXCR run on the PCR reads, TCRdb lists one record per CDR3 protein. Of about 14,000 distinct CDR3 sequences listed, roughly 51% are singletons. This specimen consisted of CD4+ T cells from blood, cultured in vitro, obtained before SARS-CoV-2 vaccination. The receptor set was obtained from a human donor who had recovered from COVID-19. Each CDR3 is given without its conserved first and last residue. The listing skips clone size in some rows; elsewhere it reads once, few, many or a size class.

ATSRGSGQGASNEKLF TRBV15 few
ASSSMTASYGYT TRBV11-3 .
ASSLGSGGATDTQY TRBV7-3 .
ASSQAGRMNTEAF TRBV4-1 .
SARPRGVGVNTEAF TRBV20-1 .
SASRELDTEAF TRBV20-1 few
ASSSGEFTDTQY TRBV6-1 .
ASSLAGVETQY TRBV12-3/TRBV12-4 .
SVRVSGANVLT TRBV29-1 .
SARDRAGGEAF TRBV20-1 few
ASSWDSRTEAF TRBV25-1 .
ASSGTGTVNTEAF TRBV25-1 .
SARPATSGEQETQY TRBV20-1 .
SVAGTASTDTQY TRBV29-1 .
ASKPGQGSPAAEAF TRBV6-4 .
AGSPPGQVSGVNYGYT TRBV28 .
ASRPPEWLYGYT TRBV6-1 .
ASSPAGQVPYNEQF TRBV7-2 few
ASSPLFGQGHNSPLH TRBV6-1 .
ASSLVTLAGGSTDTQY TRBV7-2 .
ASSGGYEQY TRBV28 .
ASSVPGLAGAALTDTQY TRBV2 .
ASRPAGTGSGNTIY TRBV28 few
ASSFGPRNYGYT TRBV6-5 few
ASSFSGRFSDTQY TRBV27 few
ASSVAQGTEAF TRBV9 medium-sized
ASSPELAGGTDTQY TRBV7-9 .
ASSLRGHNQPQH TRBV7-3 once
ASSKALGQGGTEAF TRBV21-1 .
ASSHRAGTGGRYSNQPQH TRBV12-3/TRBV12-4 .
ASSGQRGDYEQY TRBV7-2 .
ARDPDRNNQPQH TRBV19 .
ASSPSGREQPQH TRBV18 .
TSRPGQGAPETQY TRBV6-2/TRBV6-3 .
ASRRIGVGLAGQTRYEQY TRBV7-8 .
SAREANMNTEAF TRBV20-1 .
ASSSVGSSYNEQF TRBV5-4 .
ASSLTRPGGDTEAF TRBV7-3 .
SARGQPNTEAF TRBV29-1 .